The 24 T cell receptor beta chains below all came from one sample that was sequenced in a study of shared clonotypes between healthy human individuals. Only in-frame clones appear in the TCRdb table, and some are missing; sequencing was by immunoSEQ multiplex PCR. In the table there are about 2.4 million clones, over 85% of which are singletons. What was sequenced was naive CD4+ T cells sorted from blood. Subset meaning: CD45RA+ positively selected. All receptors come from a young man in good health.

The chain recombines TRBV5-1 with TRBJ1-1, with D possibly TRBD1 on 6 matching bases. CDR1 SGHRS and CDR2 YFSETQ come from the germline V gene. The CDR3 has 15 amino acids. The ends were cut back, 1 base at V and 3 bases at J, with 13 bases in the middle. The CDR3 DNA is TGCGCCAGCAGCTTGCCCGACAGGTCTTACACTGAAGCTTTCTTT. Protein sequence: CASSLPDRSYTEAFF.

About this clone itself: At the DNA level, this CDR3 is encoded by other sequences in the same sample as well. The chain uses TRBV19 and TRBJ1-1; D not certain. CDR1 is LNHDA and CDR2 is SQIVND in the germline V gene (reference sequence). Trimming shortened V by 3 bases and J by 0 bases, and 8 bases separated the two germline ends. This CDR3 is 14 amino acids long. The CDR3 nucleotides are TGTGCCAGTAGTATTCCAGGACTGAACACTGAAGCTTTCTTT. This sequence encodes CASSIPGLNTEAFF. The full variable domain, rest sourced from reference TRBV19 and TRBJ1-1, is DGGITQSPKYLFRKEGQNVTLSCEQNLNHDAMYWYRQDPGQGLRLIYYSQIVNDFQKGDIAEGYSVSREKKESFPLTVTSAQKNPTAFYLCASSIPGLNTEAFFGQGTRLTVV.

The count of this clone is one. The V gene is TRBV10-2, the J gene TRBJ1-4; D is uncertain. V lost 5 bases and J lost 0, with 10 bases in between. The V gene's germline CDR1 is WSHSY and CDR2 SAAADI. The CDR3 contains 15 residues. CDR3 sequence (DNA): TGCGCCAGCAGTCTAGGGAAGGCAACTAATGAAAAACTGTTTTTT. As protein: CASSLGKATNEKLFF.

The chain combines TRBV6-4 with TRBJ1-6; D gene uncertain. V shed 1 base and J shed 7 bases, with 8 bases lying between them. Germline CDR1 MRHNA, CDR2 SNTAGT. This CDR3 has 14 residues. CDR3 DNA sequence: TGTGCCAGCAGTGACTTCGGTTTCAATTCACCCCTCCACTTT. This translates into CASSDFGFNSPLHF.

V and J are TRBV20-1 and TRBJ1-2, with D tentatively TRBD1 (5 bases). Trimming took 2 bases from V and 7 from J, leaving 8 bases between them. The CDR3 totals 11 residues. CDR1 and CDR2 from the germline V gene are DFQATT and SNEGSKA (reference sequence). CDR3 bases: TGCAGTGCTAGAAGGCAGGGTGGCTACACCTTC. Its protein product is CSARRQGGYTF.

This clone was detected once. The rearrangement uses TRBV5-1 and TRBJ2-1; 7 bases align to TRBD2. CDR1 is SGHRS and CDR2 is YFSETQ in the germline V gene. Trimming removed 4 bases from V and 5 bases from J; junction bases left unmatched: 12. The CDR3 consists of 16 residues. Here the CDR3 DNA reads TGCGCCAGCAGCCCTGGGGGTCTAGCGGAGGACAATGAGCAGTTCTTC. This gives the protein CASSPGGLAEDNEQFF.

DNA for the CDR3: TGTGCCAGCAGCCATCCCGGGACAGGGTTGAACACTGAAGCTTTCTTT. This codes for CASSHPGTGLNTEAFF. The V call is TRBV14, the J call TRBJ1-1; TRBD1 aligns across 9 bases. Looked up from germline, CDR1 is SGHDN and CDR2 is FVKESK. J gave up 0 bases and V 3 bases, and 5 bases lay outside the gene matches. This CDR3 is built from 16 residues.

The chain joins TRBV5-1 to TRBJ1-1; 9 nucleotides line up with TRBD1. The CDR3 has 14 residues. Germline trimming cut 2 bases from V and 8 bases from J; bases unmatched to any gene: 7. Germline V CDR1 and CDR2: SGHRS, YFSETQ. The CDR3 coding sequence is TGCGCCAGCAGCTTAAGTCTAGGGACAGGGGAAGCTTTCTTT. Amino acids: CASSLSLGTGEAFF.

CDR3 bases: TGCGCCAGCAGCCCTTTAGGGGGAGACAATGAGCAGTTCTTC. Protein product: CASSPLGGDNEQFF. The rearrangement uses TRBV5-1 and TRBJ2-1, with a weak D call TRBD1 (6 bases). Per the germline V gene, CDR1 is SGHRS and CDR2 is YFSETQ. The CDR3 is 14 amino acids. Between the trimmed V and J ends, which lost 4 bases and 5 bases, there was a span of 13 bases.

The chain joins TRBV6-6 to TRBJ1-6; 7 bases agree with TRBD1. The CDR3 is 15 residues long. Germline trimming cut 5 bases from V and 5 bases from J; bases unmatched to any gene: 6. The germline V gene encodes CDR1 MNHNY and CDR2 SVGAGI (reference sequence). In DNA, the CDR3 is TGTGCCAGCAGTGACAGGGCTAACAATAATTCACCCCTCCACTTT. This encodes CASSDRANNNSPLHF.

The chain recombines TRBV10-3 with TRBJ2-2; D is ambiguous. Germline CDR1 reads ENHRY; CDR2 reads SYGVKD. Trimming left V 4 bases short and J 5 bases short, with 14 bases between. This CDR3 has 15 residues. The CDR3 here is CAISGWEMRTGELFF. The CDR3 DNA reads TGTGCCATCAGTGGATGGGAAATGAGGACCGGGGAGCTGTTTTTT.

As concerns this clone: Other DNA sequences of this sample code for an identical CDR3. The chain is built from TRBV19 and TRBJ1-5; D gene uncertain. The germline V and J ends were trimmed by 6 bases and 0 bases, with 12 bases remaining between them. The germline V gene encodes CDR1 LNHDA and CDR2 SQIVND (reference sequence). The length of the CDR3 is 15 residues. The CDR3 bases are TGTGCCAGTAGCTCGAGTGGTTATAGCAATCAGCCCCAGCATTTT. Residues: CASSSSGYSNQPQHF.

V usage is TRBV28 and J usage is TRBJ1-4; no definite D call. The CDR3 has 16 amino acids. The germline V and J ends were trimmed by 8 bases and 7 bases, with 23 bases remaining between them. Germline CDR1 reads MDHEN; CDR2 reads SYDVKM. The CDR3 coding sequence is TGTGCCAGCCGCTATTCTACCCCGGGTAGCGGTGAAAAACTGTTTTTT. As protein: CASRYSTPGSGEKLFF. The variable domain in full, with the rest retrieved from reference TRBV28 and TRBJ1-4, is DVKVTQSSRYLVKRTGEKVFLECVQDMDHENMFWYRQDPGLGLRLIYFSYDVKMKEKGDIPEGYSVSREKKERFSLILESASTNQTSMYLCASRYSTPGSGEKLFFGSGTQLSVL.

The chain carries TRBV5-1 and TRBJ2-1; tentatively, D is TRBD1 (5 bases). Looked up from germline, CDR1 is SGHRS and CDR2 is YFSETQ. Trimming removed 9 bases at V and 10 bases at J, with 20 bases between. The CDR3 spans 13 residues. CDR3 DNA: TGCGCCACTAGTAACACAGGTTCAGGCGAGCAGTTCTTC. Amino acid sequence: CATSNTGSGEQFF.

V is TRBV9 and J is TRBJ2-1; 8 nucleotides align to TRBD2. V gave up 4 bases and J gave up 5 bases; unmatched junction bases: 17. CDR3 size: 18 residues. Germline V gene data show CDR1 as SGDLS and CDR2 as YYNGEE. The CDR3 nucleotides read TGTGCCAGCAGCTCCCCGGCAGCGGGAGTACCTCTGAACAATGAGCAGTTCTTC. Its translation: CASSSPAAGVPLNNEQFF.

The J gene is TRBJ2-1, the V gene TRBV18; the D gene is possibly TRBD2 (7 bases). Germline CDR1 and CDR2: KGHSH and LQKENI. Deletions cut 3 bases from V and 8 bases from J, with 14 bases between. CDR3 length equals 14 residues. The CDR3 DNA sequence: TGTGCCAGCTCACCTTCGGGGGGCTGGGATGAGCAGTTCTTC. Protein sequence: CASSPSGGWDEQFF.

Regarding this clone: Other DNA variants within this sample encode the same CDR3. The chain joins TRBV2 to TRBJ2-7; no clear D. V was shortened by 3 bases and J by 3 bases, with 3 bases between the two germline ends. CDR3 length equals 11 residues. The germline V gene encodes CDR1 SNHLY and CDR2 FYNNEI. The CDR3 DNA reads TGTGCCAGCAGTGACTACTACGAGCAGTACTTC. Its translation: CASSDYYEQYF.

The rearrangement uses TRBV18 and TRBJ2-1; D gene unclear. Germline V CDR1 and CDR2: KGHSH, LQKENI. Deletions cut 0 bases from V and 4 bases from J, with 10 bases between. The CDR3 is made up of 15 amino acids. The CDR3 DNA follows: TGTGCCAGCTCACCACCGGCGGCATTTTACAATGAGCAGTTCTTC. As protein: CASSPPAAFYNEQFF. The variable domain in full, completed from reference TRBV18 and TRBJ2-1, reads NAGVMQNPRHLVRRRGQEARLRCSPMKGHSHVYWYRQLPEEGLKFMVYLQKENIIDESGMPKERFSAEFPKEGPSILRIQQVVRGDSAAYFCASSPPAAFYNEQFFGPGTRLTVL.

Here the CDR3 DNA reads TGTGCCAGCAGCTTAGCGTGGGCGGGAGCATCAGATACGCAGTATTTT. Amino acids: CASSLAWAGASDTQYF. The V gene is TRBV7-9, the J gene TRBJ2-3, with 7 bases identical to TRBD2. Germline lookup yields CDR1 SEHNR and CDR2 FQNEAQ (reference sequence). V gave up 0 bases and J gave up 4 bases; unmatched junction bases: 7. This CDR3 contains 16 residues.

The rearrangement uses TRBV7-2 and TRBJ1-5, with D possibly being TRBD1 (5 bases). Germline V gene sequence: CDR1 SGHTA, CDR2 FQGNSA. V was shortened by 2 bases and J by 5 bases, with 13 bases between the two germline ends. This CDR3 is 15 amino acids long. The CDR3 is CASSLSTSGYQPQHF. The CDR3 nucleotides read TGTGCCAGCAGCTTAAGTACTTCAGGGTATCAGCCCCAGCATTTT.

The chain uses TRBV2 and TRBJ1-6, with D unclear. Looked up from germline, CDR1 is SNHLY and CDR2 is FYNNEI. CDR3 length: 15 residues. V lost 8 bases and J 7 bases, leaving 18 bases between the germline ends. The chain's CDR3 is CASRLGRGTNSPLHF. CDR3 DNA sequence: TGTGCCAGCCGACTTGGGCGGGGAACCAATTCACCCCTCCACTTT.

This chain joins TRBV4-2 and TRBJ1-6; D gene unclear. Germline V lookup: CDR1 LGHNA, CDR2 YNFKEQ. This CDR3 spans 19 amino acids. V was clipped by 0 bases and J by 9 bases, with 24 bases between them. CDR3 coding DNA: TGTGCCAGCAGCCAAGATCCCCAGCTGCAAGGGCGGCAAGTTTCACCCCTCCACTTT. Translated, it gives CASSQDPQLQGRQVSPLHF.

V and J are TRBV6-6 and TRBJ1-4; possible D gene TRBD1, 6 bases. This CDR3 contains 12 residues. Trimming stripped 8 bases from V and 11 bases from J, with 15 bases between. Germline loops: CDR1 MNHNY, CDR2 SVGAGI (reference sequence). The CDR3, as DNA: TGTGCCAGCTCGAACGGGGGGGGCAAACTGTTTTTT. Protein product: CASSNGGGKLFF.

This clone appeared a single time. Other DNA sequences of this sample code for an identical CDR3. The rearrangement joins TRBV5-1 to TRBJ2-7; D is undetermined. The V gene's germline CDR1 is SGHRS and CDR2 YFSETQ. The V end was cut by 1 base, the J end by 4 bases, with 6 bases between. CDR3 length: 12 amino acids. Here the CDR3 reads CASSLPSYEQYF. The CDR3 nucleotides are TGCGCCAGCAGCTTGCCCTCGTACGAGCAGTACTTC.